This T cell receptor beta chain is from a study of cytotoxic CD8 clonotypes in ibrutinib-treated CLL. Background on the study: Within the patient group, around twelve were relapsed/refractory and some 15 treatment-naive, and around 17 were IGHV unmutated. Partial response occurred in some 25 patients and complete response in 2; at median approximately 65 months, around 15 remained remitted and roughly 12 progressed.

Using immunoSEQ multiplex PCR, the repertoire was profiled, and TCRdb retains in-frame clones only, with some absent. The sample has 300,000 or so clones; 60% to 80% are singletons. Overall study results and limits: Public clonotypes (which were uncommon) either contracted or remained stable on treatment. Clonality correlated strongly with circulating CD8+ T cells and exceeded age-matched healthy donors at baseline.

The germline CDR1 and CDR2 sequences are SGHRS and YFSETQ. The V end was cut by 4 bases, the J end by 5 bases, with 18 bases between. The CDR3 length is 15 residues. About this clone itself: The antigen remains undetermined.

The chain joins TRBV5-1 to TRBJ1-1; weak D call: TRBD1 (6 bases). The sample here was PBMCs, taken after 36 months of ibrutinib treatment. The receptor comes from a human donor with chronic lymphocytic leukemia. CDR3 in amino acids: CASSPGRGGGTEAFF. CDR3 sequence (DNA): TGCGCCAGCAGCCCCGGGAGGGGGGGTGGTACTGAAGCTTTCTTT.